The clone carrying this TCR beta chain has ten or more counts. With template switching, a universal primer site was added, and the cDNA carried unique molecular identifiers. TCRdb ran MiXCR on the 5' RACE reads and lists one entry per CDR3 protein. The data show about 150,000 distinct CDR3 sequences, approximately 4% seen once. Trimming took 4 bases from V and 4 from J, leaving 10 bases between them. This CDR3 is built from 12 residues. CDR1 and CDR2 (germline): DFQATT, SNEGSKA (reference sequence). These data come from a study of identical twins. There were only healthy Caucasians among the donors. V is TRBV20-1 and J is TRBJ1-2, with unresolved D. The clonotype was recovered from a man between 18 and 35 years old in good health. Material for sequencing was memory T cells sorted from blood. CDR3 amino acids: CSATRTLYGYTF. CDR3 DNA: TGCAGTGCTACCAGAACTCTCTATGGCTACACCTTC.